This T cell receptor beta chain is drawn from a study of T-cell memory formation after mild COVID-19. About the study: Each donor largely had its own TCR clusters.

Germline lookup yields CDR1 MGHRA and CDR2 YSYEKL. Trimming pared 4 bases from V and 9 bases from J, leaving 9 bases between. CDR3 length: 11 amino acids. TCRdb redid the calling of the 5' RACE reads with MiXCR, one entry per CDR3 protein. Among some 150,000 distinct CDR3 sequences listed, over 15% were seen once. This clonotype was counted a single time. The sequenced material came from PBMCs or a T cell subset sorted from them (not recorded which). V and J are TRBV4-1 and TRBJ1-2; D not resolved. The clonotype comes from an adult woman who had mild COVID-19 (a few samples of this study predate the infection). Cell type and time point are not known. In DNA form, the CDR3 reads TGCGCCAGCAGCCCCGTGAGGCGCTACACCTTC. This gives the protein CASSPVRRYTF.